These 24 T cell receptor beta chains share one sample of origin, sequenced in a study of cytomegalovirus exposure and HLA in healthy donors. With 60 Vbeta and 13 Jbeta primers, the PCR was carried out. Assay: immunoSEQ multiplex PCR; the TCRdb copy retains only in-frame clones and omits some. The sample has about 170,000 clones; roughly 79% are singletons. The sequenced sample was PBMCs. All receptors derive from a man aged 40-50 years in good health and CMV-seropositive.

The chain combines TRBV19 with TRBJ2-5, with D possibly matching TRBD2 (5 bases). Germline lookup yields CDR1 LNHDA and CDR2 SQIVND (reference sequence). The CDR3 contains 15 residues. Trimming stripped 7 bases from V and 9 bases from J, with 24 bases between. Written as DNA, the CDR3 is TGTGCCAGTACCCCTAGTCGCCGCCCGACGGAGGCCCAGTACTTC. This sequence encodes CASTPSRRPTEAQYF.

The chain carries TRBV6-5 and TRBJ1-1; 7 bases map to TRBD1. This CDR3 has 15 residues. Germline V gives CDR1 MNHEY, CDR2 SVGAGI. Trimming cost V 6 bases and J 1 base; bases outside gene matches: 8. CDR3 amino acids: CASSNRNRGNTEAFF. The CDR3 nucleotides are TGTGCCAGCAGCAACCGGAACAGGGGGAACACTGAAGCTTTCTTT.

This chain links TRBV27 with TRBJ2-7, with D maybe TRBD2 (6 bases). Trimming took off 4 bases at V and 0 bases at J, with 10 bases between the two ends. CDR3 length: 14 amino acids. Germline V gene data show CDR1 as MNHEY and CDR2 as SMNVEV (reference sequence). CDR3 sequence: CASSSSVRSYEQYF. In DNA, the CDR3 is TGTGCCAGCAGTTCTAGCGTCCGCTCCTACGAGCAGTACTTC.

The genes are TRBV5-4 and TRBJ2-4; 10 bases line up with TRBD1. With 2 bases clipped from V and 12 bases from J, the junction kept 11 bases outside the gene matches. The CDR3 is made up of 15 amino acids. Germline values: CDR1 SGHNT, CDR2 YYREEE (reference sequence). CDR3 amino acids: CASSLPGQGTSSQYF. CDR3 coding DNA: TGTGCCAGCAGCTTACCGGGACAGGGGACGTCCAGTCAGTACTTC.

V usage is TRBV6-1 and J usage is TRBJ2-1; 12 bases match TRBD2. The CDR3 covers 16 residues. Germline lookup yields CDR1 MNHNS and CDR2 SASEGT. The ends lost 3 bases at V and 5 bases at J; junction bases unmatched: 5. The CDR3 protein is CASSEVGLAGNNEQFF. The CDR3 bases are TGTGCCAGCAGTGAGGTAGGACTAGCGGGAAACAATGAGCAGTTCTTC.

This clone appeared once. The chain links TRBV27 to TRBJ1-6, with 7 bases aligning to TRBD1. CDR1 is MNHEY, CDR2 SMNVEV, per germline (reference sequence). V lost 3 bases and J lost 10; bases outside the gene matches: 6. The CDR3 loop spans 14 amino acids. The CDR3 DNA sequence: TGTGCCAGCAGTTTCCAGGGGGTGGGCTCACCCCTCCACTTT. Translating gives CASSFQGVGSPLHF.

The chain has TRBV18 and TRBJ2-7, with TRBD2 matching over 9 bases. The CDR3 length is 15 residues. Per germline, CDR1 KGHSH and CDR2 LQKENI. Trimming took 6 bases from V and 2 from J; bases not matched to a gene: 8. The CDR3 here is CASSDSSSGAYEQYF. In nucleotides, the CDR3 is TGTGCCAGCTCGGATTCGTCTAGCGGGGCCTACGAGCAGTACTTC.

This clone was detected only once. This chain joins TRBV28 and TRBJ2-3, with TRBD1 identical over 11 bases. CDR1 MDHEN and CDR2 SYDVKM come from the germline V gene. The CDR3 has 16 residues. V lost 6 bases to trimming and J lost 2 bases; unmatched junction nucleotides: 7. CDR3 in amino acids: CASRADRGQFTDTQYF. Here the CDR3 DNA reads TGTGCCAGCAGAGCGGACAGGGGGCAGTTCACAGATACGCAGTATTTT.

The chain carries TRBV5-1 and TRBJ2-5; the match to TRBD2 covers 9 bases. V was pared by 5 bases and J by 5 bases, with 16 bases of the junction left unmatched. There are 17 residues in the CDR3. Germline lookup yields CDR1 SGHRS and CDR2 YFSETQ. Here the CDR3 reads CASSYGRASGIPETQYF. CDR3 nucleotides: TGCGCCAGCAGTTACGGGAGGGCTAGCGGGATTCCCGAGACCCAGTACTTC.

This clone is a singleton in its sample. V usage is TRBV29-1 and J usage is TRBJ2-3, with 7 bases aligning to TRBD2. Trimming took 3 bases from V and 4 from J; bases not matched to a gene: 4. The germline V gene has CDR1 SQVTM and CDR2 ANQGSEA. The CDR3 covers 13 residues. DNA of the CDR3: TGCAGCGTTGATGGGCTAGCGGCAGATACGCAGTATTTT. This sequence encodes CSVDGLAADTQYF.

This clone was seen only a few times. In DNA form, the CDR3 reads TGTGCCAGCAGTCCAGGGGCAGAGGTGAACACTGAAGCTTTCTTT. Residues: CASSPGAEVNTEAFF. The chain is built from TRBV27 and TRBJ1-1, with D possibly matching TRBD1 (6 bases). The CDR3 totals 15 residues. The germline gives CDR1 MNHEY, CDR2 SMNVEV (reference sequence). The V end lost 5 bases, the J end lost 0 bases, and 13 bases lay between the germline ends.

This sequence joins TRBV6-5 and TRBJ2-7; TRBD2 might be the D (6 bases). CDR1 MNHEY and CDR2 SVGAGI come from the germline V gene. V was trimmed by 2 bases and J by 6 bases, leaving 14 bases between them. The CDR3 length is 14 residues. DNA for the CDR3: TGTGCCAGCAGTTACGGGCTAGCGAGGTTCGAGCAGTACTTC. Translated, it gives CASSYGLARFEQYF.

The chain is built from TRBV9 and TRBJ1-1; no reliable D call. The CDR3 runs to 14 residues. Germline CDR1 reads SGDLS; CDR2 reads YYNGEE. The ends were cut back, 1 base at V and 2 bases at J, with 9 bases in the middle. DNA for the CDR3: TGTGCCAGCAGCGTAACGGGATCTAACACTGAAGCTTTCTTT. It is translated as CASSVTGSNTEAFF.

To note about this clone: Sequence at one end of the junction differs from germline and may be a read error. V is TRBV11-3 and J is TRBJ2-4; D ambiguous. Per the germline V gene, CDR1 is SGHNT and CDR2 is YENEEA. There are 13 residues in the CDR3. The CDR3: CASSYKVQNSQYF. DNA of the CDR3: TGTGCCAGCAGCTACAAGGTCCAAAACAGTCAGTACTTC.

This chain connects TRBV5-4 to TRBJ2-5; no firm D call. Germline CDR1 SGHNT, CDR2 YYREEE (reference sequence). V lost 3 bases and J lost 2, with 14 bases in between. CDR3 length: 15 residues. For the CDR3, the DNA is TGTGCCAGCAGCTCACGGGTTGGCAATCAAGAGACCCAGTACTTC. This sequence encodes CASSSRVGNQETQYF.

This clone was seen a few times. Other DNA sequences within the sample encode an identical CDR3. The rearrangement joins TRBV20-1 to TRBJ2-5; D perhaps matches TRBD2 (5 bases). Germline values: CDR1 DFQATT, CDR2 SNEGSKA (reference sequence). CDR3 length equals 11 residues. Trimming stripped 5 bases from V and 5 bases from J, with 9 bases between. CDR3 coding DNA: TGCAGTGCTTCAGGAGGTGAGACCCAGTACTTC. Translated, it gives CSASGGETQYF.

The chain employs TRBV5-1 and TRBJ2-5; tentative D call: TRBD2 (6 bases). Trimming left V 2 bases short and J 2 bases short, with 10 bases between. The CDR3 has 14 residues. Germline-derived CDR1 and CDR2 are SGHRS and YFSETQ. The CDR3 spells CASSFGGEQETQYF. CDR3 nucleotide sequence: TGCGCCAGCAGCTTTGGAGGGGAACAAGAGACCCAGTACTTC.

V gene TRBV6-5 combines with J gene TRBJ1-3; D uncertain. Looked up from germline, CDR1 is MNHEY and CDR2 is SVGAGI. The V end lost 7 bases, the J end lost 0 bases, and 7 bases lay between the germline ends. CDR3 length: 13 residues. In DNA form, the CDR3 reads TGTGCCAGCAACTCATTCTCTGGAAACACCATATATTTT. This gives the protein CASNSFSGNTIYF.

The chain recombines TRBV2 with TRBJ1-3; D remains unclear. V lost 5 bases and J 0 bases, leaving 11 bases between the germline ends. CDR3 length: 15 amino acids. The V gene's germline CDR1 is SNHLY and CDR2 FYNNEI. The CDR3 bases are TGTGCCAGCAGTTCTCTCATGAGCTCTGGAAACACCATATATTTT. This gives the protein CASSSLMSSGNTIYF.

This rearrangement joins TRBV18 to TRBJ1-2; TRBD1 aligns across 7 bases. This CDR3 region has 17 residues. V dropped 2 bases and J dropped 4; count of bases not matched to a gene: 13. The germline V gene encodes CDR1 KGHSH and CDR2 LQKENI. CDR3 region: CASSPTTGGQDGYGYTF. The CDR3 DNA follows: TGTGCCAGCTCACCAACTACCGGCGGACAGGATGGCTATGGCTACACCTTC. The whole variable domain, remainder taken from reference TRBV18 and TRBJ1-2, is NAGVMQNPRHLVRRRGQEARLRCSPMKGHSHVYWYRQLPEEGLKFMVYLQKENIIDESGMPKERFSAEFPKEGPSILRIQQVVRGDSAAYFCASSPTTGGQDGYGYTFGSGTRLTVV.

The chain combines TRBV12-1 with TRBJ1-2. TRBV12-1 is shown as a pseudogene. The CDR3 loop spans 13 amino acids. CDR3: CASRSTSGVGYTF. The DNA for the CDR3 is TGTGCCAGCAGATCGACGTCCGGGGTTGGCTACACCTTC.

This clone appeared a few times. This chain links TRBV5-1 with TRBJ1-1; 12 bases line up with TRBD1. The CDR3 is 17 amino acids. V was pared by 1 base and J by 11 bases, with 15 bases of the junction left unmatched. CDR1 is SGHRS and CDR2 is YFSETQ in the germline V gene. CDR3 coding DNA: TGCGCCAGCAGCTTGAGCGTTGGGGGACAGGGGGCTGGCGTGGCTTTCTTT. Its translation is CASSLSVGGQGAGVAFF.

The gene calls are TRBV10-3 and TRBJ1-5, with TRBD1 matching 8 bases. Germline V CDR1 and CDR2: ENHRY, SYGVKD. The CDR3 is made up of 13 amino acids. J gave up 7 bases and V 10 bases, and 9 bases lay outside the gene matches. Here the CDR3 DNA reads TGTGCCAGTTCGGACAGGGATGGGCAGCCCCAGCATTTT. As protein: CASSDRDGQPQHF.

This clone was found once. The chain carries TRBV5-6 and TRBJ1-2; 7 nucleotides agree with TRBD1. With 7 bases clipped from V and 5 bases from J, the junction kept 11 bases outside the gene matches. This CDR3 contains 14 residues. The germline gives CDR1 SGHDT, CDR2 YYEEEE. The CDR3 DNA reads TGTGCCAGCGGCGACAGGGCTAGGGATTATGGCTACACCTTC. It is translated as CASGDRARDYGYTF.